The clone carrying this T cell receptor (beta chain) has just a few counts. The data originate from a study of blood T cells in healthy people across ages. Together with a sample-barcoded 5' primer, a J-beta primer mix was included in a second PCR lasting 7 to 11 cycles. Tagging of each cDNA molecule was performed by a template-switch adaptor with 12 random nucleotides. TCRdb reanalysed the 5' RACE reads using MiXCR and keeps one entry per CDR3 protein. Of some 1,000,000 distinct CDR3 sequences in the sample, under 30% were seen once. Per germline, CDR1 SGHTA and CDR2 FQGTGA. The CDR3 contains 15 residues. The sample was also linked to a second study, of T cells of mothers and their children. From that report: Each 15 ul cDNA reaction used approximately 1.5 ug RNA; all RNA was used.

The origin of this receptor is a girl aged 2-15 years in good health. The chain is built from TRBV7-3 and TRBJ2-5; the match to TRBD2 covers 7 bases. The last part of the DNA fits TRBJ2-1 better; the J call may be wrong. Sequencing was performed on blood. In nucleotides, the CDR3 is TGTGCCAGCAGCTTGAGTCATAGGACGGGAGGAGAGCAGTTCTTC. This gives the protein CASSLSHRTGGEQFF.